A selection of T cell receptor beta chains follows, all from one sample in a study of blood T cell repertoires in COVID-19. Sequenced by immunoSEQ multiplex PCR; TCRdb stores in-frame clones only, minus some. This sample has about 310,000 clones, with nearly 90% found just once. Sequencing was performed on peripheral blood. The receptors stem from a woman aged 40 to 50 with COVID-19, enrolled during active disease. Each CDR3 is given with its conserved first and last residue. D genes are given only for firm matches. Clone size, where shown, is once, few, many, or a class for clones that have expanded.

d_gene: TRBD1
v_gene: TRBV3-1/TRBV3-2
j_gene: TRBJ1-6
abundance: -
CDR3nt: TGTGCCAGCAGCTACGGGACAGGGTATAGACCCCTCCACTTT
CDR3aa: CASSYGTGYRPLHF

d_gene: TRBD1
v_gene: TRBV11-3
j_gene: TRBJ2-1
abundance: once
CDR3nt: TGTGCCAGCAGCTTAGATAGTCACCCCCGGGACAGGGGCGATGAGCAGTTCTTC
CDR3aa: CASSLDSHPRDRGDEQFF

d_gene: TRBD2
v_gene: TRBV7-2
j_gene: TRBJ2-2
abundance: once
CDR3nt: TGTGCCAGCAGCTTAACGAGCGGGGGGGCCCCCGGGGAGCTGTTTTTT
CDR3aa: CASSLTSGGAPGELFF

d_gene: -
v_gene: TRBV18
j_gene: TRBJ1-5
abundance: -
CDR3nt: TGTGCCAGCTCCCTATCGGGGGTTAACCAGCCCCAGCATTTT
CDR3aa: CASSLSGVNQPQHF

d_gene: -
v_gene: TRBV29-1
j_gene: TRBJ2-3
abundance: -
CDR3nt: TGCAGCGTTGATAAGCCCGCGATCCCCACAGATACGCAGTATTTT
CDR3aa: CSVDKPAIPTDTQYF

d_gene: -
v_gene: TRBV5-1
j_gene: TRBJ1-2
abundance: -
CDR3nt: TGCGCCAGCAGCTTGGCAGGGGCCAGTAACTATGGCTACACCTTC
CDR3aa: CASSLAGASNYGYTF

d_gene: -
v_gene: TRBV13
j_gene: TRBJ1-2
abundance: -
CDR3nt: TGTGCCAGCAGCCGGAGGTACTATGGCTACACCTTC
CDR3aa: CASSRRYYGYTF

d_gene: -
v_gene: TRBV7-2
j_gene: TRBJ2-7
abundance: once
CDR3nt: TGTGCCAGCAGCTTAGGCTATAACTACGAGCAGTACTTC
CDR3aa: CASSLGYNYEQYF

d_gene: -
v_gene: TRBV6-2/TRBV6-3
j_gene: TRBJ1-2
abundance: -
CDR3nt: TGTGCCAGCAGTTACTTCCGGGACTCACTCCTCGGGGATGGCTACACCTTC
CDR3aa: CASSYFRDSLLGDGYTF

d_gene: TRBD2
v_gene: TRBV28
j_gene: TRBJ2-2
abundance: -
CDR3nt: TGTGCCAGCAGGGGGACTAGCGGGGACACCGGGGAGCTGTTTTTT
CDR3aa: CASRGTSGDTGELFF

d_gene: TRBD1
v_gene: TRBV16
j_gene: TRBJ1-5
abundance: -
CDR3nt: TGTGCCAGCAGCCAAGGAATCACAGGGGGCAATCAGCCCCAGCATTTT
CDR3aa: CASSQGITGGNQPQHF

d_gene: -
v_gene: TRBV9
j_gene: TRBJ2-5
abundance: -
CDR3nt: TGTGCCAGCAGCGTAGTGCCGGGGAGCCAAGAGACCCAGTACTTC
CDR3aa: CASSVVPGSQETQYF

d_gene: -
v_gene: TRBV7-2
j_gene: TRBJ2-7
abundance: -
CDR3nt: TGTGCCAGCAGCCACCCTACTCCCCCCTACGAGCAGTACTTC
CDR3aa: CASSHPTPPYEQYF

d_gene: -
v_gene: TRBV7-3
j_gene: TRBJ2-7
abundance: few
CDR3nt: TGTGCCAGCAGCTTAAACGGGGAGCAGTACTTC
CDR3aa: CASSLNGEQYF

d_gene: TRBD1
v_gene: TRBV29-1
j_gene: TRBJ1-1
abundance: -
CDR3nt: TGCAGCGTTGGAGCGACAGGGGAAGGAATAGCTTTCTTT
CDR3aa: CSVGATGEGIAFF

d_gene: TRBD1
v_gene: TRBV7-2
j_gene: TRBJ1-2
abundance: few
CDR3nt: TGTGCCAGCAGCTTAGGTTTTTTGGGGACAGGGGGGATAGGCTACACCTTC
CDR3aa: CASSLGFLGTGGIGYTF

d_gene: -
v_gene: TRBV28
j_gene: TRBJ1-2
abundance: -
CDR3nt: TGTGCCAGCAGTCCTGGGGGGAACTATGGCTACACCTTC
CDR3aa: CASSPGGNYGYTF

d_gene: -
v_gene: TRBV27
j_gene: TRBJ1-6
abundance: -
CDR3nt: TGTGCCAGCAGACTCACGGGGGAGGGCACCTATAATTCACCCCTCCACTTT
CDR3aa: CASRLTGEGTYNSPLHF

d_gene: TRBD2
v_gene: TRBV7-2
j_gene: TRBJ2-7
abundance: -
CDR3nt: TGTGCCAGCAGCCCCGCCGGACTAGCGGGAGGTAGGAGCGAGCAGTACTTC
CDR3aa: CASSPAGLAGGRSEQYF

d_gene: TRBD2
v_gene: TRBV10-3
j_gene: TRBJ2-1
abundance: -
CDR3nt: TGTGCCATCAGTGAAGGGCAGGGGAGCGGGGGGGAGCAGTTCTTC
CDR3aa: CAISEGQGSGGEQFF

d_gene: -
v_gene: TRBV15
j_gene: TRBJ1-5
abundance: -
CDR3nt: TGTGCCACCAGCAGAGGAGGTGAAGCTCAGCCCCAGCATTTT
CDR3aa: CATSRGGEAQPQHF

d_gene: -
v_gene: TRBV2
j_gene: TRBJ2-1
abundance: -
CDR3nt: TGTGCCAGCAGTAGGAGTGGGTCCTACAATGAGCAGTTCTTC
CDR3aa: CASSRSGSYNEQFF